The 14 T cell receptor beta chains in this list originate from one sample, sequenced in a study of long-term antiretroviral therapy in people with HIV. Version v3.0 of the immunoSEQ assay ran at survey level. Libraries were prepared by immunoSEQ multiplex PCR; TCRdb keeps only in-frame clonotypes and omits some of them. The sample yields more than 20,000 clones, around 86% seen once. Source: unsorted PBMCs, taken 1.9 years after starting antiretroviral therapy. Every receptor here comes from a young woman with HIV.

The chain employs TRBV5-1 and TRBJ2-3, with TRBD2 identical over 7 bases. V trimming: 4 bases; J trimming: 1 base; junction bases outside the gene matches: 6. The V gene's germline CDR1 is SGHRS and CDR2 YFSETQ. The CDR3 extends over 15 amino acids. Written as DNA, the CDR3 is TGCGCCAGCAGCGCTGATGCGGGGGGCACAGATACGCAGTATTTT. Amino acids: CASSADAGGTDTQYF.

This chain uses TRBV10-3 with TRBJ1-2; D may be TRBD1 (5 bases). CDR3 length equals 13 residues. Germline-derived CDR1 and CDR2 are ENHRY and SYGVKD. V was shortened by 6 bases and J by 6 bases, with 14 bases between the two germline ends. The CDR3 sequence: CAIRSGTPDGYTF. The DNA of the CDR3 is TGTGCCATCAGGTCCGGGACTCCGGATGGCTACACCTTC.

The gene calls are TRBV20-1 and TRBJ1-1, with a possible D match to TRBD1 (6 bases). The CDR3 loop spans 8 amino acids. Germline V gene lookup returns CDR1 DFQATT and CDR2 SNEGSKA (reference sequence). Written as DNA, the CDR3 is TGCAGAGGGGGGGGAGCTTTCTTT. Translated, it gives CRGGGAFF.

This chain joins TRBV27 and TRBJ2-1; possible D gene TRBD2, 7 bases. Trimming took 6 bases from V and 6 from J, leaving 24 bases between them. The CDR3 has 17 amino acids. Germline V CDR1 and CDR2: MNHEY, SMNVEV (reference sequence). The CDR3 coding sequence is TGTGCCAGCAGAACCGGGGTGATGTCGGGGGGCCTCAATGAGCAGTTCTTC. It yields the protein CASRTGVMSGGLNEQFF.

J is TRBJ2-4 and V is TRBV4-1; 15 bases line up with TRBD2. In germline, CDR1 is MGHRA, CDR2 YSYEKL. The CDR3 runs 19 residues. With 0 bases clipped from V and 6 bases from J, the junction kept 9 bases outside the gene matches. The CDR3 region is CASSQDGTSGGRGLNIQYF. Here the CDR3 DNA reads TGCGCCAGCAGCCAAGATGGGACTAGCGGGGGGCGGGGGTTAAACATTCAGTACTTC.

The rearrangement links TRBV15 to TRBJ2-1; 8 positions match TRBD2. Trimming cost V 6 bases and J 3 bases; bases outside gene matches: 7. CDR1 and CDR2 from the germline V gene are LNHNV and YYDKDF (reference sequence). The CDR3 is made up of 15 amino acids. The CDR3 bases are TGTGCCACCAGGAACCCCGGGACTAGCTACAATGAGCAGTTCTTC. This translates into CATRNPGTSYNEQFF.

The CDR3 protein is CASSSFGREAFF. DNA of the CDR3: TGTGCCAGCAGCTCCTTTGGAAGGGAAGCTTTCTTT. The chain joins TRBV7-8 to TRBJ1-1; no reliable D call. Germline V lookup: CDR1 SGHVS, CDR2 FQNEAQ. Trimming removed 4 bases from V and 8 bases from J, with 11 bases in between. CDR3 length: 12 amino acids.

This clone has a handful of counts. The rearrangement uses TRBV4-2 and TRBJ1-5; D is perhaps TRBD1 (5 bases). Germline V gene sequence: CDR1 LGHNA, CDR2 YNFKEQ. The CDR3 is 16 residues long. With 1 base removed from V and 5 bases from J, the gap between germline ends came to 15 bases. Written as DNA, the CDR3 is TGTGCCAGCAGCCAAGCCCTGAGGGGCGGGGATCAGCCCCAGCATTTT. It translates to CASSQALRGGDQPQHF.

V is TRBV30 and J is TRBJ1-2; no definite D call. The CDR3 contains 13 residues. Germline lookup yields CDR1 GTSNPN and CDR2 SVGIG (reference sequence). V was trimmed by 4 bases and J by 4 bases, leaving 13 bases between them. The CDR3 nucleotides read TGTGCCTGGAAGGAGCAACTCCTCTATGGCTACACCTTC. Its protein is CAWKEQLLYGYTF.

V and J are TRBV29-1 and TRBJ1-1; no firm D call. Trimming removed 7 bases at V and 2 bases at J, with 11 bases between. The CDR3 is 12 amino acids. CDR1 is SQVTM, CDR2 ANQGSEA, per germline. The CDR3 sequence is CSAAKYNTEAFF. CDR3 DNA sequence: TGCAGCGCTGCCAAATATAACACTGAAGCTTTCTTT.

On this clone: One end of the junction varies from germline; a read error may be responsible. The chain carries TRBV6-5 and TRBJ2-7; possibly TRBD1 for D (6 bases). This CDR3 contains 15 residues. Germline V gives CDR1 MNHEY, CDR2 SVGAGI. CDR3 residues: CASSYATGRSSEQYF. CDR3 DNA sequence: TGTGCCAGCAGTTACGCTACAGGGAGATCCTCCGAGCAGTACTTC.

The J gene is TRBJ2-7, the V gene TRBV5-4, with D possibly TRBD2 on 6 matching bases. Germline assignment: CDR1 SGHNT and CDR2 YYREEE (reference sequence). There are 14 residues in the CDR3. Trimming took 0 bases from V and 2 from J, leaving 9 bases between them. This chain's CDR3 is CASSLEGRPYEQYF. CDR3 nucleotides: TGTGCCAGCAGCTTGGAAGGGAGGCCCTACGAGCAGTACTTC.

V usage is TRBV7-2 and J usage is TRBJ2-1; 7 nucleotides align to TRBD2. The CDR3 runs 17 residues. J gave up 5 bases and V 5 bases, and 15 bases lay outside the gene matches. Germline CDR1 and CDR2: SGHTA and FQGNSA. The CDR3 nucleotides read TGTGCCAGCAGCCTACTAGCGTACCAGGGCTTAGACAATGAGCAGTTCTTC. Protein: CASSLLAYQGLDNEQFF.

J is TRBJ1-2 and V is TRBV6-5; 7 positions agree with TRBD1. Germline V gives CDR1 MNHEY, CDR2 SVGAGI. The ends lost 6 bases at V and 4 bases at J; junction bases unmatched: 8. CDR3 length equals 14 residues. CDR3 sequence reads: CASRSGTDFYGYTF. The CDR3 nucleotides read TGTGCCAGCAGGTCCGGGACAGACTTCTATGGCTACACCTTC.